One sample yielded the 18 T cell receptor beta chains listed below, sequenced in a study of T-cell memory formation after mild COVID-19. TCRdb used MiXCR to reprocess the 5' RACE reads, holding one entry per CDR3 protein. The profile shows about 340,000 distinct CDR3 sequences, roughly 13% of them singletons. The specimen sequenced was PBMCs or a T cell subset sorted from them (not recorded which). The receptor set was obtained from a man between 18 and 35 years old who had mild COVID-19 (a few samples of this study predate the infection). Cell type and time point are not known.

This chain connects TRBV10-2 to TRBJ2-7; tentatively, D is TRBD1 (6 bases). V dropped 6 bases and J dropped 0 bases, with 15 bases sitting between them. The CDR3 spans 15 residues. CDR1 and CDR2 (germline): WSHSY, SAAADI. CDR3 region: CASSAGTLGSYEQYF. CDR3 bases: TGCGCCAGCAGCGCCGGGACACTGGGCTCCTACGAGCAGTACTTC.

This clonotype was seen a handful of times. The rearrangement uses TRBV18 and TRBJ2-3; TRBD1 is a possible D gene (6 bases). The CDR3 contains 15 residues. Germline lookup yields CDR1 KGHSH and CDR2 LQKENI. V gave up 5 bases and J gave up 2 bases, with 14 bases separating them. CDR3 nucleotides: TGTGCCAGCTCAATCGTACAGGGATCCACAGATACGCAGTATTTT. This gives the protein CASSIVQGSTDTQYF.

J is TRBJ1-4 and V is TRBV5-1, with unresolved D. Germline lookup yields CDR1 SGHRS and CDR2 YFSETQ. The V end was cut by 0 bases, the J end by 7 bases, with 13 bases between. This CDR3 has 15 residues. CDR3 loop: CASSLGRGPGEKLFF. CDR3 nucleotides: TGCGCCAGCAGCTTGGGTCGTGGGCCTGGTGAAAAACTGTTTTTT.

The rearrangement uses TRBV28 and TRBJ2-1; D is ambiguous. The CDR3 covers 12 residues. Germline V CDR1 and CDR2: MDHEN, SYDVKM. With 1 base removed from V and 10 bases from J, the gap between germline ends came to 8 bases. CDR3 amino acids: CASSLLTWEQFF. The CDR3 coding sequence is TGTGCCAGCAGTTTATTGACCTGGGAGCAGTTCTTC.

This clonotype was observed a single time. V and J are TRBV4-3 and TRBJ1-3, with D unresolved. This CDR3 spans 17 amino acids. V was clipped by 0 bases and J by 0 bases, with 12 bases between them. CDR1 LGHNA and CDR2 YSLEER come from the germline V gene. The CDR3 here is CASSQEAPEGSGNTIYF. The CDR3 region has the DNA TGCGCCAGCAGCCAAGAAGCCCCCGAAGGCTCTGGAAACACCATATATTTT.

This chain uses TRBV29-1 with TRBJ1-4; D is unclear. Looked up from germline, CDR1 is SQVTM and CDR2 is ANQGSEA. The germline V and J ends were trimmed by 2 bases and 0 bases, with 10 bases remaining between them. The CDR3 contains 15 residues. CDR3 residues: CSVEKSAATNEKLFF. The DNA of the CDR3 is TGCAGCGTTGAAAAGTCAGCGGCAACTAATGAAAAACTGTTTTTT.

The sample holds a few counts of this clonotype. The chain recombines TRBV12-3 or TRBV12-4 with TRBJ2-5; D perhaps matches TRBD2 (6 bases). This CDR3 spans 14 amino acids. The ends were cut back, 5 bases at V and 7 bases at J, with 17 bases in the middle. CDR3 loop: CASSILALGRTQYF. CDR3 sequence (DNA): TGTGCCAGCAGTATACTAGCTCTTGGGAGGACCCAGTACTTC.

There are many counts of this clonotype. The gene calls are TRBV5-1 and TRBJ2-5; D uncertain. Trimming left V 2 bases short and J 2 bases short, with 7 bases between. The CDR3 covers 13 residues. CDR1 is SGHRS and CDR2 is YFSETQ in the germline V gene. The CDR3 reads CASSFSRQETQYF. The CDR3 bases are TGCGCCAGCAGCTTCTCCAGGCAAGAGACCCAGTACTTC.

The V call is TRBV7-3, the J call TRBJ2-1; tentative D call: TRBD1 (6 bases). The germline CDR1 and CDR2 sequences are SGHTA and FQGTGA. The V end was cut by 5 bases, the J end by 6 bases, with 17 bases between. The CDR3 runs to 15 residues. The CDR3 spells CASSRAGVTSNEQFF. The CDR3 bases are TGTGCCAGCAGCCGGGCAGGGGTTACTTCCAATGAGCAGTTCTTC.

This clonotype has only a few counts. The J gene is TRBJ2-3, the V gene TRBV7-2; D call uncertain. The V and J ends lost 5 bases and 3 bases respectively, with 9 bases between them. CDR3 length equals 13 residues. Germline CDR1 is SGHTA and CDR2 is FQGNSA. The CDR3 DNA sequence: TGTGCCAGCAGCCCCTACCGTACAGATACGCAGTATTTT. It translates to CASSPYRTDTQYF.

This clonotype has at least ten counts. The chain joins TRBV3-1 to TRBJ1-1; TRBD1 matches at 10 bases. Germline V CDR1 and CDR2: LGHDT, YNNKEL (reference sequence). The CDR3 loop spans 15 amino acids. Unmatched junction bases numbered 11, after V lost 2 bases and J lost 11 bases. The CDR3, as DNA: TGTGCCAGCAGCCAACCGGGACAGGGGAGCCTCGGGGCTTTCTTT. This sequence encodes CASSQPGQGSLGAFF. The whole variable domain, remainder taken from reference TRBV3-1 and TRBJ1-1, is DTAVSQTPKYLVTQMGNDKSIKCEQNLGHDTMYWYKQDSKKFLKIMFSYNNKELIINETVPNRFSPKSPDKAHLNLHINSLELGDSAVYFCASSQPGQGSLGAFFGQGTRLTVV.

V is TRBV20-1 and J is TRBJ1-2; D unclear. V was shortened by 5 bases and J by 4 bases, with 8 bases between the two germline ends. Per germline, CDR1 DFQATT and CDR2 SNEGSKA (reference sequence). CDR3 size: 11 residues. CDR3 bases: TGCAGTGCTTCGGGTCCCTATGGCTACACCTTC. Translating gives CSASGPYGYTF.

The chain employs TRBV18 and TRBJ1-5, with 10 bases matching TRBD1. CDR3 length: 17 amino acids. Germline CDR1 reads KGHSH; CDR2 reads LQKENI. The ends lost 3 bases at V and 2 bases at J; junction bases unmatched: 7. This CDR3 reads CASSPFGTGDGNQPQHF. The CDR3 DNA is TGTGCCAGCTCACCCTTCGGGACAGGGGACGGCAATCAGCCCCAGCATTTT.

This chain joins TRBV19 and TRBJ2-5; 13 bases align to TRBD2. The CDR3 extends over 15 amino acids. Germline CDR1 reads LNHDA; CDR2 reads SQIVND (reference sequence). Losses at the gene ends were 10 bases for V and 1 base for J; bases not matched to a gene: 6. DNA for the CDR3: TGTGCCACTTTGAGGACTAGCGGGGGCCAAGAGACCCAGTACTTC. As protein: CATLRTSGGQETQYF. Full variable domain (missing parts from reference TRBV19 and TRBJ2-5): DGGITQSPKYLFRKEGQNVTLSCEQNLNHDAMYWYRQDPGQGLRLIYYSQIVNDFQKGDIAEGYSVSREKKESFPLTVTSAQKNPTAFYLCATLRTSGGQETQYFGPGTRLLVL.

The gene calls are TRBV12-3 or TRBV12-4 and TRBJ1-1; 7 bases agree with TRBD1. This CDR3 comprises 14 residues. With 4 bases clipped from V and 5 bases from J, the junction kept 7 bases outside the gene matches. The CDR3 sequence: CASSSTGAQTEAFF. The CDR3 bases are TGTGCCAGCAGTTCCACAGGGGCGCAAACTGAAGCTTTCTTT.

CDR3 DNA sequence: TGTGCCAGCAGCCGAAACAAAGCGGGAAGGCGCACAGATACGCAGTATTTT. Encoded protein: CASSRNKAGRRTDTQYF. This sequence joins TRBV7-2 and TRBJ2-3; 7 bases are shared with TRBD2. CDR3 length: 17 residues. Germline V gene data show CDR1 as SGHTA and CDR2 as FQGNSA. The V and J ends lost 5 bases and 1 base, in that order; junction bases with no gene match: 12.

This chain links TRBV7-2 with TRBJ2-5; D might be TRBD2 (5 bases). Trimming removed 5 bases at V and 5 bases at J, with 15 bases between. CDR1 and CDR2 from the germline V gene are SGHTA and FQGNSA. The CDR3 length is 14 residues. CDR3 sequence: CASSLRQRTETQYF. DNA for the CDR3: TGTGCCAGCAGCCTGCGTCAGCGGACGGAGACCCAGTACTTC.

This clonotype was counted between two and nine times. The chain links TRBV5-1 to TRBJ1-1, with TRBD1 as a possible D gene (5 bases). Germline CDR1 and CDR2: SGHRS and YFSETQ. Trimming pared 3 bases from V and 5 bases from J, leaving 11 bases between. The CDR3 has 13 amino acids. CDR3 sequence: CASSYGTGTEAFF. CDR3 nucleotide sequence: TGCGCCAGCAGCTACGGGACGGGGACTGAAGCTTTCTTT.